This T cell receptor (beta chain) was identified in a study of cytomegalovirus exposure and HLA in healthy donors. This clone was recorded once. The target antigen is unknown. General study findings and limits: Association of a missense DCLRE1C variant with TCR beta V- and J-gene trimming was reported in a later analysis.

Both 60 Vbeta primers and 13 Jbeta primers went into the PCR. The assay was immunoSEQ multiplex PCR, and TCRdb's table has in-frame clones only and misses some. This table has roughly 150,000 clones, around 85% appearing once. Among the donors, all were healthy bone marrow donors. The source is a male donor in good health and CMV-seronegative. Sample: PBMCs.

The CDR3 sequence: CASSPRGAENSPLHF. CDR3 in DNA: TGTGCCAGCAGCCCTCGGGGGGCAGAGAATTCACCCCTCCACTTT. V usage is TRBV7-2 and J usage is TRBJ1-6; the D gene is possibly TRBD1 (6 bases). Trimming removed 5 bases at V and 7 bases at J, with 15 bases between. This CDR3 contains 15 residues. The germline CDR1 and CDR2 sequences are SGHTA and FQGNSA. The full variable domain, with the rest looked up from reference TRBV7-2 and TRBJ1-6, is GAGVSQSPSNKVTEKGKDVELRCDPISGHTALYWYRQSLGQGLEFLIYFQGNSAPDKSGLPSDRFSAERTGGSVSTLTIQRTQQEDSAVYLCASSPRGAENSPLHFGNGTRLTVT.